The TCR beta chain under discussion was sequenced for a study of T cell clonotyping in hematopoietic cell transplantation. Notes on this clone: What it binds is unknown.

Deletions cut 2 bases from V and 2 bases from J, with 10 bases between. This CDR3 has 15 amino acids. Per germline, CDR1 SGHTA and CDR2 FQGTGA. Overall study findings and caveats: At the given depth, recipient repertoires were over 95% de novo clonotypes. Pathologically expanded recipient clonotypes increased progressively from day 30 to day 180 as diversity fell.

Assay: immunoSEQ multiplex PCR; the TCRdb copy retains only in-frame clones and omits some. The sample gives 30,000 to 45,000 clones, 80% to 90% of which show up once; approximately 2% is in the top ten. Material for sequencing was peripheral blood mononuclear cells. V gene TRBV7-3 combines with J gene TRBJ2-1, with a possible D match to TRBD2 (5 bases). The TCR originated in a woman aged 40 to 55 in good health. Some clones in this sample may be carry-over from other donors' samples. The CDR3 sequence is CASSLEWGAYNEQFF. CDR3 nucleotides: TGTGCCAGCAGCTTAGAATGGGGAGCCTACAATGAGCAGTTCTTC.